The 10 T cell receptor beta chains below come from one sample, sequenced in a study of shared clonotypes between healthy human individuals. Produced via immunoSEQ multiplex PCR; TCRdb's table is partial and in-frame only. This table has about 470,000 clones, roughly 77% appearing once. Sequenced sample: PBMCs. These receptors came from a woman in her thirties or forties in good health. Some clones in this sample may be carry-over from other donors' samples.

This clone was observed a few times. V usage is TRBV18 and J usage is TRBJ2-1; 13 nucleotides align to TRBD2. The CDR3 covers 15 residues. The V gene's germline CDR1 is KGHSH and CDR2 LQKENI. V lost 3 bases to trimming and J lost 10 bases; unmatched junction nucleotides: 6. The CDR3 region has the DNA TGTGCCAGCTCACCGGGACTAGCGGGACCTAGGGAGCAGTTCTTC. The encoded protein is CASSPGLAGPREQFF.

The CDR3 DNA follows: TGTGCCAGCAGCTCGGCGGTTAGCAATCAGCCCCAGCATTTT. Its protein product is CASSSAVSNQPQHF. The rearrangement links TRBV7-8 to TRBJ1-5; no firm D call. The CDR3 totals 14 residues. Germline-derived CDR1 and CDR2 are SGHVS and FQNEAQ. V shed 4 bases and J shed 0 bases, with 7 bases lying between them.

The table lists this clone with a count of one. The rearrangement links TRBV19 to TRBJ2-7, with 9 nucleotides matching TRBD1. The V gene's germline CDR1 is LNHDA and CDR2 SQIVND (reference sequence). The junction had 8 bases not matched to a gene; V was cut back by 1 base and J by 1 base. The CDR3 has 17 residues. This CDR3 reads CASSIGPGQGISYEQYF. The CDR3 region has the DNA TGTGCCAGTAGTATAGGCCCGGGACAGGGTATATCCTACGAGCAGTACTTC.

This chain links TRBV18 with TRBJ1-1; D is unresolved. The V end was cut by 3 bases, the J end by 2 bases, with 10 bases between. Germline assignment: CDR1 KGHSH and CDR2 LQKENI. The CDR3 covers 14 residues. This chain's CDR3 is CASSPNRDNTEAFF. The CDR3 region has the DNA TGTGCCAGCTCACCTAACAGAGACAACACTGAAGCTTTCTTT.

CDR3 coding DNA: TGTGCCAGCAGCAAAGAGGGACTAGCGGGAGTGGGGAGCACAGATACGCAGTATTTT. It translates to CASSKEGLAGVGSTDTQYF. V is TRBV21-1 and J is TRBJ2-3; TRBD2 is the table's D call, not checked against the DNA. TRBV21-1 is described as a pseudogene. This CDR3 is built from 19 residues.

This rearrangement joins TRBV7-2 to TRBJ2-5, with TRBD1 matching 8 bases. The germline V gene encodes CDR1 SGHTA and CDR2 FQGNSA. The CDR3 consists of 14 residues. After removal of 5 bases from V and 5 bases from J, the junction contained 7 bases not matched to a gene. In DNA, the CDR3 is TGTGCCAGCAGCACTGGACAGGGTGAGGAGACCCAGTACTTC. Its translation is CASSTGQGEETQYF.

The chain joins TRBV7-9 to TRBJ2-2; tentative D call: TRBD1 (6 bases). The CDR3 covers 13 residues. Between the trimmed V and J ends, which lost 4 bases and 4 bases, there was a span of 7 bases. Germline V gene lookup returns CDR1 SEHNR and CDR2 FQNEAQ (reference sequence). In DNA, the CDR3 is TGTGCCAGCAGCTCACAGGGCACCGGGGAGCTGTTTTTT. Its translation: CASSSQGTGELFF. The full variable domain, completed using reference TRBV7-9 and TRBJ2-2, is DTGVSQNPRHKITKRGQNVTFRCDPISEHNRLYWYRQTLGQGPEFLTYFQNEAQLEKSRLLSDRFSAERPKGSFSTLEIQRTEQGDSAMYLCASSSQGTGELFFGEGSRLTVL.

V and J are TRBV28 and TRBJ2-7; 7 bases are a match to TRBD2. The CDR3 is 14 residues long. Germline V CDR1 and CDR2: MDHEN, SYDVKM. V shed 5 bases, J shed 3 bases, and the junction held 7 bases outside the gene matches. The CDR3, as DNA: TGTGCCAGCAGTACGGGGCGGGAGATCTACGAGCAGTACTTC. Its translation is CASSTGREIYEQYF. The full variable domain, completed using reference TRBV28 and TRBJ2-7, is DVKVTQSSRYLVKRTGEKVFLECVQDMDHENMFWYRQDPGLGLRLIYFSYDVKMKEKGDIPEGYSVSREKKERFSLILESASTNQTSMYLCASSTGREIYEQYFGPGTRLTVT.

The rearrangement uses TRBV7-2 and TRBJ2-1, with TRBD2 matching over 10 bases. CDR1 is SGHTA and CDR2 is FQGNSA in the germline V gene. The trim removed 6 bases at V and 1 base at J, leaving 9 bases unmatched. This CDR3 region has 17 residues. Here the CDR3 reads CASSSPIAGGSYNEQFF. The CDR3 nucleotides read TGTGCCAGCAGTTCTCCTATAGCGGGAGGTTCCTACAATGAGCAGTTCTTC.

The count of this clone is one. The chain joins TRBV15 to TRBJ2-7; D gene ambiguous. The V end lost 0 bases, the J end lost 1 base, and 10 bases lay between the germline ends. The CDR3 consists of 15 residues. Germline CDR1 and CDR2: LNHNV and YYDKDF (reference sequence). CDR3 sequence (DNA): TGTGCCACCAGCAGAGATCGGGTTCCATCCTACGAGCAGTACTTC. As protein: CATSRDRVPSYEQYF.